This TCR beta chain was obtained from a study of PD-L1 blockade in urothelial cancer. Study in general: Patients with male sex and bladder-origin urothelial cancer accounted for most of the roughly 30 enrolled. Investigators checked blood 3 weeks (second dose) and 6 weeks after treatment start.

The data were produced by immunoSEQ multiplex PCR, yet TCRdb's version contains in-frame clones alone and is incomplete. Of some 110,000 clones in the sample, less than 95% are singletons; the top ten hold about 4%. As to time point: peripheral blood 6 weeks after treatment start. CDR3 size: 14 residues. V was trimmed by 1 base and J by 1 base, leaving 9 bases between them. From germline, CDR1 is SQVTM and CDR2 ANQGSEA. This specimen consisted of PBMCs, obtained around atezolizumab (anti-PD-L1) treatment. The V gene is TRBV29-1, the J gene TRBJ2-3; maybe TRBD2 (5 bases). This TCR was sampled from a man between 60 and 70 years old with urothelial cancer. CDR3 nucleotide sequence: TGCAGCGTTGAAGCGACCGGGGGCACAGATACGCAGTATTTT. Translation gives CSVEATGGTDTQYF.